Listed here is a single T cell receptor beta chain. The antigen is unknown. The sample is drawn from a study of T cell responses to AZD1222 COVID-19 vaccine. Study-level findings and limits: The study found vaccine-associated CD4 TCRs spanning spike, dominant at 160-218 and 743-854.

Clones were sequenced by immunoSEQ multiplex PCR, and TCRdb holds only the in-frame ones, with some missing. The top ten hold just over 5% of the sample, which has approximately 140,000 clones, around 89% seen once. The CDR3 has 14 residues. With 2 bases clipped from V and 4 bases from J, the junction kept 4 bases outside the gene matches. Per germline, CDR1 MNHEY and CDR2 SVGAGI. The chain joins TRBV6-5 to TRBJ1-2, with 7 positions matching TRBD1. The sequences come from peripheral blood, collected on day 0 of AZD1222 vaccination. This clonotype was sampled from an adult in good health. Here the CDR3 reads CASSYRGLGYGYTF. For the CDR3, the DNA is TGTGCCAGCAGTTACAGGGGGCTGGGCTATGGCTACACCTTC.